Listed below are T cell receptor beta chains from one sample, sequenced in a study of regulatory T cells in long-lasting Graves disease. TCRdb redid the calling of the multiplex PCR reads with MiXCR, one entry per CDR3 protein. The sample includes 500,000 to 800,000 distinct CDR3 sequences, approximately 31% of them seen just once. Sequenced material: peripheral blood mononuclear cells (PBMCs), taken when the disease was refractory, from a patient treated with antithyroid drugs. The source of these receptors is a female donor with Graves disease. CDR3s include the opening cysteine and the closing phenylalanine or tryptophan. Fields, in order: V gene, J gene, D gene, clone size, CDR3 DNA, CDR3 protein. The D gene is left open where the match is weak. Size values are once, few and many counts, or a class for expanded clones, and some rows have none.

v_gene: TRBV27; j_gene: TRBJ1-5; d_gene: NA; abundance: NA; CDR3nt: TGTGCCAGCAGTTTATATGGTAGGGCAAGTCAGCCCCAGCATTTT; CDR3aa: CASSLYGRASQPQHF
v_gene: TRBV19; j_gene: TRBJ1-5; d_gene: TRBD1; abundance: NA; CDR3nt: TGTGCCAGTAGTATCTCGGGACAGAATCAGCCCCAGCATTTT; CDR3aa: CASSISGQNQPQHF
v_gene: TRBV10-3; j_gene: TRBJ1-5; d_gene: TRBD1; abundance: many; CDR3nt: TGTGCCATCAGTGAGTTTCAGGGGGCCCGCAATCAGCCCCAGCATTTT; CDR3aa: CAISEFQGARNQPQHF
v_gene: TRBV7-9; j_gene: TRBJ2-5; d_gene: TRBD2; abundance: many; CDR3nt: TGTGCCAGCAGCTTATCTAGCGGTGAGACCCAGTACTTC; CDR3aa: CASSLSSGETQYF
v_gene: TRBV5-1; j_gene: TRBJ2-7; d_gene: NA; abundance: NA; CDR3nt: TGCGCCAGCAGCGGGGGTGGGACTGAGACCTACGAGCAGTACTTC; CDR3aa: CASSGGGTETYEQYF
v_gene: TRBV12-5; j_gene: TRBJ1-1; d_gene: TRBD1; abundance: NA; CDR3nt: TGTGCTAGTGGTTTCCACCCTAGGACAGGTATGAACACTGAAGCTTTCTTT; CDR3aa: CASGFHPRTGMNTEAFF
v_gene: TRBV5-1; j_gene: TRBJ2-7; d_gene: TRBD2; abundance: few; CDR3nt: TGCGCCAGCAGCTCAGGCCTGACTAGCCTCCCCTCCTACGAGCAGTACTTC; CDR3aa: CASSSGLTSLPSYEQYF
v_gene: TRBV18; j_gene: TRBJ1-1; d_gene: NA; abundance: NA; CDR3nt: TGTGCCAGCTCACCACAGGGGATAATTATCACTGAAGCTTTCTTT; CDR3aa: CASSPQGIIITEAFF
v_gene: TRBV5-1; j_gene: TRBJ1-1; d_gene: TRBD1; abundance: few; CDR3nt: TGCGCCAGCAGCTTCCCAGACCGGGACAGGGTGGCTTTCTTT; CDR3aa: CASSFPDRDRVAFF
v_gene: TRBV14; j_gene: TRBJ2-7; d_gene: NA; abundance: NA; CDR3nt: TGTGCCAGCAGCCAAGAGGACCTAGCCGAGCAGTACTTC; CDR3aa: CASSQEDLAEQYF
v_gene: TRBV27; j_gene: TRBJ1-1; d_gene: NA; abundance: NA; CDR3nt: TGTGCCAGCAGTTTATTTCAGGTCCCAAACACTGAAGCTTTCTTT; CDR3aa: CASSLFQVPNTEAFF
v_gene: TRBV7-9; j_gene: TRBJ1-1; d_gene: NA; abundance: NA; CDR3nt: TGTGCCAGCAGCCGTACAGACCAAGGACGGAACACTGAAGCTTTCTTT; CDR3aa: CASSRTDQGRNTEAFF
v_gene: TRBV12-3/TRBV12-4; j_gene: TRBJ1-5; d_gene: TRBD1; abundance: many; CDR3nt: TGTGCCAGCAGTACGGACAGGGGGGATCAGCCCCAGCATTTT; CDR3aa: CASSTDRGDQPQHF
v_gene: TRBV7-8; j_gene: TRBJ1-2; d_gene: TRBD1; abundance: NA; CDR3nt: TGTGCCAGCAGCTTAGCTGGCTTGGGACAGGGATTAGACTATGGCTACACCTTC; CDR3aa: CASSLAGLGQGLDYGYTF
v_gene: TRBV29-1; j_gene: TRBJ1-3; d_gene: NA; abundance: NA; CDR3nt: TGCAGCGTTGGAGGAGGGAACTCTGGAAACACCATATATTTT; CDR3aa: CSVGGGNSGNTIYF
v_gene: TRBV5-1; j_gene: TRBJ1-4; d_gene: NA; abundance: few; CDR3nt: TGCGCCAGCAGCTTGGAGGGGACAACTAATGAAAAACTGTTTTTT; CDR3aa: CASSLEGTTNEKLFF
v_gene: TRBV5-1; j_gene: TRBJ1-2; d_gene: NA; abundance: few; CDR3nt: TGCGCCAGCAGCTTCGGGACAAGGGATGGCTACACCTTC; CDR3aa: CASSFGTRDGYTF
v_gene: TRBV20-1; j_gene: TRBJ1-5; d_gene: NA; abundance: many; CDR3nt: TGCAGTGCTAGAGATCCCTCAGGTGGAGGGACAAATCAGCCCCAGCATTTT; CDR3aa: CSARDPSGGGTNQPQHF
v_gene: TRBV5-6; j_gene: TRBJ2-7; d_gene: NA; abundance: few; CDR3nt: TGTGCCAGCAGCTTTCACGGCGGCTCCTTCGAGCAGTACTTC; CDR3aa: CASSFHGGSFEQYF
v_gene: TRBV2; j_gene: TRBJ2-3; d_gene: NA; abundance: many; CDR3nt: TGTGCCAGCAGCGAAATAACTAGCACAGATACGCAGTATTTT; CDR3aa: CASSEITSTDTQYF
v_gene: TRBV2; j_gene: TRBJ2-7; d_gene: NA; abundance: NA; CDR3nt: TGTGCCAGCAGTGAAGCCAGGGGGGGGTACTTC; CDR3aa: CASSEARGGYF
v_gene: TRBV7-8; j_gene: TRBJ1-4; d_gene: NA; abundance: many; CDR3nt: TGTGCCAGCAGCTTAGCGTTAACTAATGAAAAACTGTTTTTT; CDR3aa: CASSLALTNEKLFF
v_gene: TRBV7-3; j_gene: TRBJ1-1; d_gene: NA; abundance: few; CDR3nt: TGTGCCAGCAGCCTCCTGGGGGGGGGCGCTGAAGCTTTCTTT; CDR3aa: CASSLLGGGAEAFF
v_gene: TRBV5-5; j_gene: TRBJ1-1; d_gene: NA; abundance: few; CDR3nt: TGTGCCAGCAGCTTGTCTTCAGGGGACGCTTTCTTT; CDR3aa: CASSLSSGDAFF
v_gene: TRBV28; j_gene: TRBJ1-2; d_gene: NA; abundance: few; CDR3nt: TGTGCCAGCAGCCGCCCCCGGGGCGGTAGGGGCTACACCTTC; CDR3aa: CASSRPRGGRGYTF
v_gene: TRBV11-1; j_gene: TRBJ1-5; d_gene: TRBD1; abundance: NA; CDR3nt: TGTGCCAGCAGCTTATCCGGACAGGCCGGTGAGCCCCAGCATTTT; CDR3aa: CASSLSGQAGEPQHF
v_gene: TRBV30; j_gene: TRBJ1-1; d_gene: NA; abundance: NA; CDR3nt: TGTGCCTTTAGAGAAAACACTGAAGCTTTCTTT; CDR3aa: CAFRENTEAFF
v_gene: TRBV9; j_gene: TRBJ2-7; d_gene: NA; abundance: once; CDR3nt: TGTGCCAGCAGCGTAGAGGGCACCAGCTACGAGCAGTACTTC; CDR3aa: CASSVEGTSYEQYF
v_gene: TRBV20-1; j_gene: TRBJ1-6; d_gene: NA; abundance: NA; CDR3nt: TGCAGTGCTAGTTCTGGCTATAATTCACCCCTCCACTTT; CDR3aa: CSASSGYNSPLHF
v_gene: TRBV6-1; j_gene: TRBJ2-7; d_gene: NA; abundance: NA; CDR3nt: TGTGCCAGCAGTCCTCGGATCTCGATCTACGAGCAGTACTTC; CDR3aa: CASSPRISIYEQYF
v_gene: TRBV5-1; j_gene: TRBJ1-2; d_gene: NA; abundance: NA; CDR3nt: TGCGCCAGCAGTATGAATGCTGACTATGGCTACACCTTC; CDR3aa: CASSMNADYGYTF
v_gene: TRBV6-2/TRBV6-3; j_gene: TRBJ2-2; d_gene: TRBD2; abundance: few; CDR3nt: TGTGCCAGCAGTTCCAGGGGCGGGAGGGCCGAAGCCGGGGAGCTGTTTTTT; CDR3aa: CASSSRGGRAEAGELFF
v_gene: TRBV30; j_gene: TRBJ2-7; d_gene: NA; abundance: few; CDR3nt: TGTTCCATGGATTCTCGGGGGCAGCTCTCCTACGAGCAGTACTTC; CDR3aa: CSMDSRGQLSYEQYF
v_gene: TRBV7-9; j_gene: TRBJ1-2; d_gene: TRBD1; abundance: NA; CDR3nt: TGTGCCAGCAGCTTCCCGAACCGACAGGGTGGGAGACGCGGCTACACCTTC; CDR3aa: CASSFPNRQGGRRGYTF
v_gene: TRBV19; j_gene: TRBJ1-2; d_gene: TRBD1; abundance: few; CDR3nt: TGTGCCAGTAAAGGGACAGGATTACACTATGGCTACACCTTC; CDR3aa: CASKGTGLHYGYTF
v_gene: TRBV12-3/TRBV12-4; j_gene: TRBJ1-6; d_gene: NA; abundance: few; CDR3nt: TGTGCCAGCAGTTTATTTGGACCCCGGAATTCACCCCTCCACTTT; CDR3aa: CASSLFGPRNSPLHF
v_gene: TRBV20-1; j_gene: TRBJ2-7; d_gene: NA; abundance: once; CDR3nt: TGCAGTGCTAGAGGGGCTCGGACCTACGAGCAGTACTTC; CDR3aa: CSARGARTYEQYF
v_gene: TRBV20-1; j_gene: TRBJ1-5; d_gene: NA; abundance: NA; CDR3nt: TGCAGTGCTAGGGTCCGGACAGTAAACCATAGCAATCAGCCCCAGCATTTT; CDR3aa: CSARVRTVNHSNQPQHF
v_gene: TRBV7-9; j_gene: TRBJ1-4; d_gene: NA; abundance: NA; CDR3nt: TGTGCCAGCAGCTTAGAGTCAGGGTCTGAAAAACTGTTTTTT; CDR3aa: CASSLESGSEKLFF
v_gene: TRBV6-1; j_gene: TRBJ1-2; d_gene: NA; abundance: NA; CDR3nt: TGTGCCAGCAGCGGAAACAGGGATCACTATGGCTACACCTTC; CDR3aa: CASSGNRDHYGYTF
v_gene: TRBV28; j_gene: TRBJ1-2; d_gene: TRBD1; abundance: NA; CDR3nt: TGTGCCAGCAGTCCCGGGACAGAGACCACCCTATATGGCTACACCTTC; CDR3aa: CASSPGTETTLYGYTF
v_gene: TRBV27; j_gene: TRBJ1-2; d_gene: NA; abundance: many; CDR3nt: TGTGCCAGCAGTTTATCGGTGGAGGGGGGTGGCTACACCTTC; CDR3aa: CASSLSVEGGGYTF
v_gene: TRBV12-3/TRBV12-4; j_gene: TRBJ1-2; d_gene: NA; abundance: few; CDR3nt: TGTGCCAGCAGTGTCGGACAGCTCTATGGCTACACCTTC; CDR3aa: CASSVGQLYGYTF
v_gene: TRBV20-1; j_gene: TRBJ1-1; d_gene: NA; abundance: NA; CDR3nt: TGCAGTGCTAGAGTCCGACAGAACACTGAAGCTTTCTTT; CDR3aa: CSARVRQNTEAFF
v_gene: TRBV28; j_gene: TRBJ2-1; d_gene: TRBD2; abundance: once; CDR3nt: TGTGCCAGCAGCCAACCCGGGACTAGCGGAACCAATGAGCAGTTCTTC; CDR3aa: CASSQPGTSGTNEQFF